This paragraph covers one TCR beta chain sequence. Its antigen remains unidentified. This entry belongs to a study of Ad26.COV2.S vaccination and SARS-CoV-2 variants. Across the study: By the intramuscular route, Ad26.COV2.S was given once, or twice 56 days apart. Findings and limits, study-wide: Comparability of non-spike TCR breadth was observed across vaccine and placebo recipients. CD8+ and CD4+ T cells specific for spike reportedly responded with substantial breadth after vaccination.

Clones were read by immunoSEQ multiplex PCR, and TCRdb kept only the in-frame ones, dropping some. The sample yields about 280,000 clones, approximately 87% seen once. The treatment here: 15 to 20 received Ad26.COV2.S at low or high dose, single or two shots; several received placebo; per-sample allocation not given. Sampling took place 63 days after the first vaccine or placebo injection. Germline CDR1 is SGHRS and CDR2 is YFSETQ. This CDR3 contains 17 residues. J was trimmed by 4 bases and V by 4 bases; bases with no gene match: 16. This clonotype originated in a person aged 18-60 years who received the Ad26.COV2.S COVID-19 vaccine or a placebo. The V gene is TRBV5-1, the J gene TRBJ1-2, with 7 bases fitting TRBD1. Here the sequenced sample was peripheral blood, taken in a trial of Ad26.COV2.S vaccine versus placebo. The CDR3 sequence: CASSDRDSPSLVYGYTF. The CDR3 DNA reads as TGCGCCAGCAGCGACCGGGACAGTCCTTCTCTCGTCTATGGCTACACCTTC. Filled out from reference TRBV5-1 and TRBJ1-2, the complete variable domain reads KAGVTQTPRYLIKTRGQQVTLSCSPISGHRSVSWYQQTPGQGLQFLFEYFSETQRNKGNFPGRFSGRQFSNSRSEMNVSTLELGDSALYLCASSDRDSPSLVYGYTFGSGTRLTVV.